The 24 T cell receptor beta chains in this list originate from one sample, sequenced in a study of regulatory T cells in long-lasting Graves disease. Described time point: newly diagnosed GD, antithyroid drugs for less than 3 months. PBMCs provided the RNA from which the TCR library was made. According to the study, TCR beta libraries were built with iRepertoire HTBI primers and CDR3-region Arm-PCR. Each CDR3 protein gets one entry after TCRdb re-called the multiplex PCR reads with MiXCR. Here the sample spans roughly 530,000 distinct CDR3 sequences, about 16% being singletons. The sample also formed part of further work on T cells in Graves' hyperthyroidism and ophthalmopathy.

Sequences were derived from peripheral blood mononuclear cells (PBMCs), sampled at new diagnosis, from a patient treated with antithyroid drugs. The receptor source for this set is a woman aged 35-65 years with Graves disease.

CDR3 sequence reads: CASSQDLPSGGLREQYF. In nucleotides, the CDR3 is TGCGCCAGCAGCCAAGATCTTCCTAGCGGGGGGTTAAGAGAGCAGTACTTC. The chain combines TRBV4-1 with TRBJ2-7, with 11 positions matching TRBD2. V lost 0 bases, J lost 7 bases, and 11 bases stayed unmatched. Per the germline V gene, CDR1 is MGHRA and CDR2 is YSYEKL. The CDR3 covers 17 residues.

The DNA of the CDR3 is TGTGCCAGCAGCTCGGGGTCTGGCGGGGGGATTGGTGAGCAGTTCTTC. It translates to CASSSGSGGGIGEQFF. The chain uses TRBV13 and TRBJ2-1, with 8 bases that match TRBD2. The trim removed 4 bases at V and 9 bases at J, leaving 14 bases unmatched. This CDR3 spans 16 amino acids. Germline CDR1 reads PRHDT; CDR2 reads FYEKMQ (reference sequence). The full variable domain, with the rest looked up from reference TRBV13 and TRBJ2-1, is AAGVIQSPRHLIKEKRETATLKCYPIPRHDTVYWYQQGPGQDPQFLISFYEKMQSDKGSIPDRFSAQQFSDYHSELNMSSLELGDSALYFCASSSGSGGGIGEQFFGPGTRLTVL.

This clonotype was found a few times. V usage is TRBV6-2 or TRBV6-3 and J usage is TRBJ1-5, with D unclear. V was trimmed by 7 bases and J by 0 bases, leaving 7 bases between them. The CDR3 covers 13 residues. Germline loops: CDR1 MNHEY, CDR2 SVGEGT. CDR3 loop: CASKRDSNQPQHF. The CDR3 DNA follows: TGTGCCAGCAAAAGGGATAGCAATCAGCCCCAGCATTTT.

This clonotype was counted at least ten times. The chain combines TRBV2 with TRBJ2-3; no firm D call. The germline V gene encodes CDR1 SNHLY and CDR2 FYNNEI. Trimming stripped 6 bases from V and 2 bases from J, with 9 bases between. This CDR3 comprises 13 residues. DNA for the CDR3: TGTGCCAGCAGCCCGGACCACACAGATACGCAGTATTTT. It is translated as CASSPDHTDTQYF.

In its sample, this clonotype was seen many times. The chain combines TRBV5-5 with TRBJ2-2, with D uncertain. Trimming removed 4 bases from V and 7 bases from J, with 8 bases in between. The CDR3 length is 12 residues. Germline-derived CDR1 and CDR2 are SGHKS and YYEKEE (reference sequence). The CDR3 DNA follows: TGTGCCAGCAGCCCTGGAGTCGGGGAGCTGTTTTTT. This translates into CASSPGVGELFF.

This clonotype has a count of ten or more. The CDR3 region is CASSSQERGGRGGELFF. The CDR3 coding sequence is TGTGCCAGCAGCTCCCAGGAGCGGGGGGGCCGAGGCGGGGAGCTGTTTTTT. The chain carries TRBV11-2 and TRBJ2-2; TRBD2 aligns across 10 bases. The CDR3 totals 17 residues. V trimming: 4 bases; J trimming: 7 bases; junction bases outside the gene matches: 12. Germline loops: CDR1 SGHAT, CDR2 FQNNGV.

The V and J genes are TRBV6-1 and TRBJ1-6; possibly TRBD1 for D (6 bases). CDR3 length equals 15 residues. Trimming cost V 11 bases and J 5 bases, with 19 bases left between them. The germline gives CDR1 MNHNS, CDR2 SASEGT. The DNA for the CDR3 is TGTGCCCATAAGGGCAGGGGAGGAAATAATTCACCCCTCCACTTT. It translates to CAHKGRGGNNSPLHF.

This clonotype was seen many times. V gene TRBV5-1 combines with J gene TRBJ1-2, with TRBD1 as a possible D gene (6 bases). Germline-derived CDR1 and CDR2 are SGHRS and YFSETQ. Trimming removed 4 bases from V and 1 base from J, with 17 bases in between. The CDR3 is 16 amino acids. As DNA, the CDR3 is TGCGCCAGCAGCCCCCGCACAGGAGGGGGTAACTATGGCTACACCTTC. It yields the protein CASSPRTGGGNYGYTF.

The chain combines TRBV7-6 with TRBJ2-5, with 12 bases lining up with TRBD2. The CDR3 has 16 residues. V shed 0 bases, J shed 2 bases, and the junction held 1 base outside the gene matches. CDR1 SGHVS and CDR2 FNYEAQ come from the germline V gene. In DNA, the CDR3 is TGTGCCAGCAGCTTAGCCCTAGCGGGGGGGCAAGAGACCCAGTACTTC. It translates to CASSLALAGGQETQYF. The entire variable domain, with the rest obtained from reference TRBV7-6 and TRBJ2-5, is as follows: GAGVSQSPRYKVTKRGQDVALRCDPISGHVSLYWYRQALGQGPEFLTYFNYEAQQDKSGLPNDRFSAERPEGSISTLTIQRTEQRDSAMYRCASSLALAGGQETQYFGPGTRLLVL.

This clonotype has a single count. Without the conserved terminal phenylalanine or tryptophan, this CDR3 likely stems from a read error. The CDR3 DNA reads TGTGCCAGCAGCAGCCGGGGCCAGAGGTGGAATGAGCAGTTCTCC. This gives the protein CASSSRGQRWNEQFS. The chain joins TRBV7-9 to TRBJ2-1; TRBD1 or TRBD2 may be the D gene (5 bases each). Germline lookup yields CDR1 SEHNR and CDR2 FQNEAQ (reference sequence). Trimming pared 5 bases from V and 7 bases from J, leaving 18 bases between. CDR3 length equals 15 residues.

A few counts support this clonotype. The V call is TRBV19, the J call TRBJ1-2; no reliable D call. CDR3 length equals 13 residues. In germline, CDR1 is LNHDA, CDR2 SQIVND (reference sequence). V was cut by 7 bases and J by 6 bases, with 15 bases left in between. In DNA, the CDR3 is TGTGCCAGTACCCCTCGGACCCGGCATGGCTACACCTTC. Amino acids: CASTPRTRHGYTF.

The J gene is TRBJ2-5, the V gene TRBV7-9; no firm D call. Trimming took 3 bases from V and 0 from J, leaving 5 bases between them. The length of the CDR3 is 13 residues. Per the germline V gene, CDR1 is SEHNR and CDR2 is FQNEAQ (reference sequence). CDR3 in amino acids: CASSFPYQETQYF. CDR3 sequence (DNA): TGTGCCAGCAGCTTCCCTTACCAAGAGACCCAGTACTTC.

The rearrangement links TRBV5-1 to TRBJ2-5; 8 positions match TRBD1. There are 15 residues in the CDR3. The V segment lost 5 bases and the J segment 3 bases; nucleotides outside the gene matches: 9. Looked up from germline, CDR1 is SGHRS and CDR2 is YFSETQ. The CDR3 bases are TGCGCCAGCAGGACCCGGACAGGGACGGAAGAGACCCAGTACTTC. Protein: CASRTRTGTEETQYF.

This clonotype was found a few times. V and J are TRBV27 and TRBJ2-5; 9 bases fit TRBD2. CDR3 size: 17 residues. Germline loops: CDR1 MNHEY, CDR2 SMNVEV (reference sequence). V lost 6 bases to trimming and J lost 7 bases; unmatched junction nucleotides: 18. Here the CDR3 DNA reads TGTGCCAGCAGCCCTGGAGAGCGGGGGGCCCCGGGAGGGACCCAGTACTTC. This codes for CASSPGERGAPGGTQYF.

The V call is TRBV14, the J call TRBJ1-6; D uncertain. This CDR3 is 16 amino acids long. CDR1 is SGHDN, CDR2 FVKESK, per germline. V shed 0 bases and J shed 7 bases, with 13 bases lying between them. In nucleotides, the CDR3 is TGTGCCAGCAGCCAAGAGGGCGCCTCTGGAAATTCACCCCTCCACTTT. The encoded protein is CASSQEGASGNSPLHF.

The sample holds a few counts of this clonotype. The chain joins TRBV5-1 to TRBJ2-7; weak D call: TRBD1 (5 bases). V was pared by 4 bases and J by 4 bases, with 15 bases between. The CDR3 has 14 residues. CDR1 and CDR2 (germline): SGHRS, YFSETQ. The CDR3 spells CASSAQERAYEQYF. CDR3 sequence (DNA): TGCGCCAGCAGCGCACAGGAACGGGCTTACGAGCAGTACTTC.

This clonotype was counted only a few times. The genes are TRBV7-9 and TRBJ1-1, with D hard to call. The CDR3 covers 12 residues. V was shortened by 5 bases and J by 8 bases, with 12 bases between the two germline ends. In germline, CDR1 is SEHNR, CDR2 FQNEAQ (reference sequence). In nucleotides, the CDR3 is TGTGCCAGCAGCGTCGGCTCCAAGGAAGCTTTCTTT. It yields the protein CASSVGSKEAFF.

This clonotype was counted ten times or more. The chain carries TRBV30 and TRBJ2-7; 7 bases fit TRBD2. There are 11 residues in the CDR3. CDR1 is GTSNPN and CDR2 is SVGIG in the germline V gene (reference sequence). The V gene end was trimmed by 4 bases and the J gene end by 7 bases; junction bases not matched to a gene: 4. The CDR3 loop reads CAWTTGGEQYF. The CDR3 bases are TGTGCCTGGACGACGGGGGGTGAGCAGTACTTC.

This clonotype was picked up many times. This rearrangement joins TRBV7-3 to TRBJ2-3, with D tentatively TRBD2 (6 bases). V was trimmed by 5 bases and J by 3 bases, leaving 12 bases between them. Looked up from germline, CDR1 is SGHTA and CDR2 is FQGTGA. CDR3 length: 14 residues. Written as DNA, the CDR3 is TGTGCCAGCAGCGGAGGGGCCCGGACAGATACGCAGTATTTT. Protein sequence: CASSGGARTDTQYF.

This clonotype was recorded many times. The J gene is TRBJ2-1, the V gene TRBV20-1, with D perhaps given as TRBD1 or TRBD2 (5 bases each). V was clipped by 7 bases and J by 8 bases, with 21 bases between them. The CDR3 totals 14 residues. Germline CDR1 and CDR2: DFQATT and SNEGSKA (reference sequence). The CDR3 here is CSGRGPPPTDEQFF. The CDR3 coding sequence is TGCAGTGGTCGGGGACCCCCTCCTACGGATGAGCAGTTCTTC.

This clonotype appeared many times. This chain connects TRBV7-2 to TRBJ2-1; the match to TRBD2 covers 7 bases. With 1 base clipped from V and 7 bases from J, the junction kept 7 bases outside the gene matches. Germline-derived CDR1 and CDR2 are SGHTA and FQGNSA. CDR3 size: 15 residues. As DNA, the CDR3 is TGTGCCAGCAGCTTAGAAAGGGCGGGGGTTAATGAGCAGTTCTTC. Amino acid sequence: CASSLERAGVNEQFF.

The rearrangement joins TRBV5-1 to TRBJ2-5; 7 nucleotides agree with TRBD2. The J call may be incorrect, as the DNA end agrees better with TRBJ2-1. CDR1 is SGHRS, CDR2 YFSETQ, per germline. The CDR3 loop spans 16 amino acids. In nucleotides, the CDR3 is TGCGCCAGCAGCCGCCTGGGGGGGGATGCCTACAATGAGCAGTTCTTC. Its translation: CASSRLGGDAYNEQFF.

The CDR3 reads CARLGIAGSDTQYF. The DNA for the CDR3 is TGTGCCCGACTGGGAATAGCGGGGTCAGATACGCAGTATTTT. The chain carries TRBV2 and TRBJ2-3; 8 nucleotides match TRBD2. J lost 4 bases, V lost 11 bases, and 11 bases had no gene match. This CDR3 is built from 14 residues. CDR1 and CDR2 from the germline V gene are SNHLY and FYNNEI.

There are many counts of this clonotype. V and J are TRBV11-2 and TRBJ2-3, with 10 bases lining up with TRBD2. This CDR3 is built from 16 residues. Germline-derived CDR1 and CDR2 are SGHAT and FQNNGV. The trim removed 4 bases at V and 5 bases at J, leaving 9 bases unmatched. CDR3 bases: TGTGCCAGCAGCTCCCAGAGCGGGGGGGCGGGAGATACGCAGTATTTT. Amino acids: CASSSQSGGAGDTQYF.